This passage covers 21 T cell receptor beta chains from one sample sequenced in a study of blood T cell repertoires in COVID-19. Assay: immunoSEQ multiplex PCR; the TCRdb copy retains only in-frame clones and omits some. The repertoire has 80,000 to 95,000 clones, around 85% of them found once; the top ten carry approximately 13%. The sequencing sample was made of peripheral blood. These receptors originate from a human donor in a cohort sampled during active COVID-19.

A few counts support this clone. The genes are TRBV29-1 and TRBJ1-3, with D perhaps TRBD1 (5 bases). This CDR3 has 12 residues. V lost 7 bases to trimming and J lost 4 bases, with 11 bases between them. Per the germline V gene, CDR1 is SQVTM and CDR2 is ANQGSEA. CDR3 bases: TGCAGCGCTACGACAGTAGGAAACACCATATATTTT. Its translation is CSATTVGNTIYF.

The chain is built from TRBV6-5 and TRBJ2-7, with 10 bases identical to TRBD2. V was clipped by 2 bases and J by 2 bases; unmatched bases: 6. The CDR3 totals 16 residues. Germline-derived CDR1 and CDR2 are MNHEY and SVGAGI. CDR3 sequence reads: CASSYLSGGLPYEQYF. CDR3 nucleotide sequence: TGTGCCAGCAGTTACCTTAGCGGGGGGTTACCCTACGAGCAGTACTTC.

CDR3: CASSLTGGVRAFF. CDR3 coding DNA: TGTGCCAGCAGCTTAACCGGGGGGGTTCGGGCTTTCTTT. The genes are TRBV7-2 and TRBJ1-1, with D perhaps TRBD1 (5 bases). This CDR3 contains 13 residues. The germline CDR1 and CDR2 sequences are SGHTA and FQGNSA. The V end lost 2 bases, the J end lost 11 bases, and 15 bases lay between the germline ends.

V and J are TRBV29-1 and TRBJ2-7, with TRBD1 matching 10 bases. Looked up from germline, CDR1 is SQVTM and CDR2 is ANQGSEA. Trimming at V came to 4 bases and at J to 0 bases, leaving 3 bases not matched to a gene. The CDR3 runs to 14 residues. The CDR3: CSVVGTGASYEQYF. Here the CDR3 DNA reads TGCAGCGTTGTAGGGACAGGGGCCTCCTACGAGCAGTACTTC.

This chain connects TRBV6-1 to TRBJ2-5; the match to TRBD2 covers 9 bases. Per germline, CDR1 MNHNS and CDR2 SASEGT. Losses at the gene ends were 1 base for V and 5 bases for J; bases not matched to a gene: 8. CDR3 length equals 16 residues. The chain's CDR3 is CASSEVGGLARETQYF. DNA for the CDR3: TGTGCCAGCAGTGAAGTAGGAGGACTAGCGCGGGAGACCCAGTACTTC.

This clone is a singleton in its sample. The J gene is TRBJ2-7, the V gene TRBV6-1; weak D call: TRBD2 (5 bases). Trimming took 2 bases from V and 2 from J, leaving 7 bases between them. The germline gives CDR1 MNHNS, CDR2 SASEGT. The CDR3 has 13 amino acids. The CDR3 nucleotides read TGTGCCAGCAGTGAATTGAGGGCCTACGAGCAGTACTTC. Encoded protein: CASSELRAYEQYF.

V usage is TRBV9 and J usage is TRBJ2-3; D is ambiguous. V lost 3 bases and J 2 bases, leaving 13 bases between the germline ends. Germline-derived CDR1 and CDR2 are SGDLS and YYNGEE. This CDR3 spans 15 amino acids. CDR3 nucleotides: TGTGCCAGCAGCGATGCCCTACCTTTCACAGATACGCAGTATTTT. Encoded protein: CASSDALPFTDTQYF.

This chain connects TRBV7-2 to TRBJ2-7; D call uncertain. There are 12 residues in the CDR3. Trimming cost V 1 base and J 5 bases, with 6 bases left between them. Germline V CDR1 and CDR2: SGHTA, FQGNSA. The CDR3 nucleotides read TGTGCCAGCAGCTTAGTTCTAAACGAGCAGTACTTC. It encodes CASSLVLNEQYF.

This clone was seen just once. This chain connects TRBV28 to TRBJ2-1; 7 bases line up with TRBD2. Germline trimming cut 6 bases from V and 12 bases from J; bases unmatched to any gene: 17. Germline assignment: CDR1 MDHEN and CDR2 SYDVKM. The CDR3 loop spans 15 amino acids. CDR3 bases: TGTGCCAGCAGCCCCCGCACGGGAGGAAAGTCGGTGCAGTTCTTC. This codes for CASSPRTGGKSVQFF.

This clone was seen once. This sequence joins TRBV11-1 and TRBJ2-7; the match to TRBD1 covers 8 bases. Germline trimming cut 3 bases from V and 4 bases from J; bases unmatched to any gene: 8. Germline lookup yields CDR1 SGHAT and CDR2 FQDESV (reference sequence). The CDR3 sequence is 15 residues long. The CDR3 loop is CASSFEDRGIYEQYF. In DNA, the CDR3 is TGTGCCAGCAGCTTCGAAGACAGGGGAATATACGAGCAGTACTTC.

The chain joins TRBV5-6 to TRBJ2-2, with 9 nucleotides matching TRBD2. V lost 9 bases to trimming and J lost 6 bases; unmatched junction nucleotides: 9. The CDR3 spans 14 residues. From germline, CDR1 is SGHDT and CDR2 YYEEEE. In DNA, the CDR3 is TGTGCCACGAGCCGAGCGGGAGGTTCCGGGGAGCTGTTTTTT. Amino acids: CATSRAGGSGELFF.

The rearrangement joins TRBV12-3 or TRBV12-4 to TRBJ1-6; D ambiguous. The V end lost 3 bases, the J end lost 9 bases, and 9 bases lay between the germline ends. CDR3 length: 13 amino acids. This chain's CDR3 is CASSFEALSPLHF. The CDR3 region has the DNA TGTGCCAGCAGTTTTGAGGCCCTTTCACCCCTCCACTTT.

The chain joins TRBV10-3 to TRBJ2-3; D perhaps matches TRBD2 (6 bases). V dropped 1 base and J dropped 0 bases, with 8 bases sitting between them. In germline, CDR1 is ENHRY, CDR2 SYGVKD. This CDR3 is 15 amino acids long. The CDR3 loop reads CAISEWGDSTDTQYF. CDR3 coding DNA: TGTGCCATCAGTGAGTGGGGGGACAGCACAGATACGCAGTATTTT.

The chain has TRBV6-2 or TRBV6-3 and TRBJ1-5, with 9 positions matching TRBD1. With 6 bases clipped from V and 9 bases from J, the junction kept 12 bases outside the gene matches. This CDR3 is 15 amino acids long. Germline-derived CDR1 and CDR2 are MNHEY and SVGEGT. The CDR3 region is CASSLTTGGIGPQHF. The CDR3 nucleotides read TGTGCCAGCAGCCTGACGACAGGGGGAATAGGGCCCCAGCATTTT.

The rearrangement joins TRBV4-3 to TRBJ2-7; 11 bases are shared with TRBD1. Germline-derived CDR1 and CDR2 are LGHNA and YSLEER. There are 15 residues in the CDR3. With V trimmed by 3 bases and J by 3 bases, 4 bases remained unmatched. As DNA, the CDR3 is TGCGCCAGCAGCCAGCCGGGACAGGGGGTCTACGAGCAGTACTTC. Encoded protein: CASSQPGQGVYEQYF.

The chain has TRBV7-8 and TRBJ2-5; D is possibly TRBD1 (5 bases). CDR1 is SGHVS, CDR2 FQNEAQ, per germline. V was pared by 1 base and J by 0 bases, with 12 bases between. This CDR3 contains 16 residues. CDR3 in amino acids: CASSLEGPRYQETQYF. CDR3 nucleotides: TGTGCCAGCAGCTTAGAGGGGCCTCGTTACCAAGAGACCCAGTACTTC. Variable domain in full (rest from reference TRBV7-8 and TRBJ2-5): GAGVSQSPRYKVAKRGQDVALRCDPISGHVSLFWYQQALGQGPEFLTYFQNEAQLDKSGLPSDRFFAERPEGSVSTLKIQRTQQEDSAVYLCASSLEGPRYQETQYFGPGTRLLVL.

The genes are TRBV19 and TRBJ1-1, with D unclear. Trimming left V 9 bases short and J 4 bases short, with 15 bases between. Germline V lookup: CDR1 LNHDA, CDR2 SQIVND (reference sequence). This CDR3 is built from 13 residues. The CDR3: CASHGVVGTEAFF. DNA of the CDR3: TGTGCCAGCCACGGGGTGGTGGGCACTGAAGCTTTCTTT.

This clone was seen just once. The V and J genes are TRBV30 and TRBJ1-4; no definite D call. The V end lost 2 bases, the J end lost 7 bases, and 5 bases lay between the germline ends. Looked up from germline, CDR1 is GTSNPN and CDR2 is SVGIG (reference sequence). This CDR3 is 11 amino acids long. CDR3 sequence reads: CAWSSVEKLFF. The CDR3 DNA reads as TGTGCCTGGAGTTCTGTTGAAAAACTGTTTTTT.

This rearrangement joins TRBV6-1 to TRBJ1-2, with TRBD1 matching 7 bases. CDR3 size: 14 residues. The trim removed 3 bases at V and 10 bases at J, leaving 11 bases unmatched. In germline, CDR1 is MNHNS, CDR2 SASEGT. For the CDR3, the DNA is TGTGCCAGCAGTGATCGTTGGGACAGCTCGACCTACACCTTC. Amino acids: CASSDRWDSSTYTF.

J is TRBJ2-7 and V is TRBV5-1; 9 bases align to TRBD2. Per the germline V gene, CDR1 is SGHRS and CDR2 is YFSETQ. Trimming removed 5 bases from V and 2 bases from J; junction bases left unmatched: 14. The CDR3 contains 17 residues. CDR3 loop: CASSYFGGRDNTYEQYF. The CDR3 DNA reads TGCGCCAGCAGTTACTTTGGCGGGAGGGATAATACCTACGAGCAGTACTTC.

The rearrangement uses TRBV12-3 or TRBV12-4 and TRBJ1-2, with D possibly being TRBD1 (5 bases). V gave up 2 bases and J gave up 5 bases, with 9 bases separating them. This CDR3 has 13 amino acids. The CDR3 DNA reads TGTGCCAGCAGTTTAAAACAGGCGTATGGCTACACCTTC. This codes for CASSLKQAYGYTF.